The 12 T cell receptor beta chains listed next were all sequenced from one sample in a study of blood T cells in healthy people across ages. Primed by a sample-barcoded 5' primer and a J-beta primer mix, a second PCR proceeded for 7 to 11 cycles. TCRdb passed the 5' RACE reads through MiXCR, listing each CDR3 protein once. The data hold roughly 790,000 distinct CDR3 sequences, with around 40% observed a single time. Source material: blood. These receptor sequences come from a woman aged 55 to 70 in good health.

The CDR3 spells CASRQGPWNGYTF. The CDR3 DNA sequence: TGTGCCAGCAGACAGGGGCCGTGGAATGGCTACACCTTC. V usage is TRBV6-5 and J usage is TRBJ1-2; TRBD1 agrees at 7 bases. Losses at the gene ends were 6 bases for V and 6 bases for J; bases not matched to a gene: 7. The germline V gene encodes CDR1 MNHEY and CDR2 SVGAGI. The CDR3 consists of 13 residues.

This clonotype was counted a few times. The chain is built from TRBV5-1 and TRBJ2-7; D perhaps matches TRBD2 (6 bases). This CDR3 is built from 15 residues. Trimming took 0 bases from V and 1 from J, leaving 11 bases between them. Looked up from germline, CDR1 is SGHRS and CDR2 is YFSETQ. The CDR3 nucleotides read TGCGCCAGCAGCTTGGAGGACTACCGGTCCTACGAGCAGTACTTC. It encodes CASSLEDYRSYEQYF.

The chain recombines TRBV5-1 with TRBJ1-1; D is perhaps TRBD1 (5 bases). The germline gives CDR1 SGHRS, CDR2 YFSETQ. V was trimmed by 0 bases and J by 3 bases, leaving 12 bases between them. The CDR3 has 15 residues. The CDR3: CASSLDGGVDTEAFF. The CDR3 DNA is TGCGCCAGCAGCTTGGATGGAGGGGTAGACACTGAAGCTTTCTTT. Supplemented by reference TRBV5-1 and TRBJ1-1, the full variable domain reads KAGVTQTPRYLIKTRGQQVTLSCSPISGHRSVSWYQQTPGQGLQFLFEYFSETQRNKGNFPGRFSGRQFSNSRSEMNVSTLELGDSALYLCASSLDGGVDTEAFFGQGTRLTVV.

V is TRBV3-1 and J is TRBJ1-4; D is unresolved. Trimming stripped 1 base from V and 5 bases from J, with 8 bases between. The germline V gene has CDR1 LGHDT and CDR2 YNNKEL (reference sequence). The CDR3 consists of 14 residues. CDR3: CASSQGTANEKLFF. Written as DNA, the CDR3 is TGTGCCAGCAGCCAAGGGACGGCAAATGAAAAACTGTTTTTT.

The rearrangement joins TRBV20-1 to TRBJ1-2, with D possibly TRBD1 on 5 matching bases. Between the trimmed V and J ends, which lost 8 bases and 7 bases, there was a span of 20 bases. Per the germline V gene, CDR1 is DFQATT and CDR2 is SNEGSKA (reference sequence). This CDR3 has 13 residues. CDR3 amino acids: CSTSGFMSGGYTF. The CDR3 DNA sequence: TGCAGTACCTCAGGGTTTATGAGCGGTGGCTACACCTTC.

About this clonotype: At one end the junction does not follow the germline gene, possibly because of a read error. The chain links TRBV5-1 to TRBJ2-5; the match to TRBD2 covers 10 bases. Germline CDR1 is SGHRS and CDR2 is YFSETQ. The CDR3 runs to 14 residues. CDR3 DNA sequence: TGCGTCAGCGGGAGGGACTCTTACCAAGAGACCCAGTACTTC. Its protein is CVSGRDSYQETQYF.

This chain connects TRBV28 to TRBJ2-7; maybe TRBD2 (6 bases). The CDR3 length is 15 residues. Deletions cut 6 bases from V and 1 base from J, with 16 bases between. Per germline, CDR1 MDHEN and CDR2 SYDVKM. The CDR3 spells CASRGKGRPSYEQYF. DNA of the CDR3: TGTGCCAGCAGGGGGAAGGGGAGGCCTTCCTACGAGCAGTACTTC.

This clonotype was counted a few times. The chain has TRBV20-1 and TRBJ1-1, with a possible D match to TRBD1 (6 bases). Germline CDR1 reads DFQATT; CDR2 reads SNEGSKA (reference sequence). The CDR3 extends over 13 amino acids. V lost 0 bases and J lost 11, with 16 bases in between. CDR3 DNA: TGCAGTGCTAGAGATCGGGGGCCCCCTGGGGCTTTCTTT. Protein: CSARDRGPPGAFF.

On this clonotype: One base away lies a much larger clone, so this may be a sequencing read error. V is TRBV7-2 and J is TRBJ2-1; TRBD2 agrees at 13 bases. Germline V gene lookup returns CDR1 SGHTA and CDR2 FQGNSA. V trimming: 1 base; J trimming: 6 bases; junction bases outside the gene matches: 6. The CDR3 consists of 17 residues. The CDR3 DNA follows: TGTGCCAGCAGCTTAGTAACTAGCGGGGGGGCGTGCAATGAGCAGTTCTTC. Its translation: CASSLVTSGGACNEQFF.

This rearrangement joins TRBV5-1 to TRBJ1-1; a possible D gene is TRBD1 (6 bases). Germline V gene sequence: CDR1 SGHRS, CDR2 YFSETQ. This CDR3 spans 18 amino acids. Between the trimmed V and J ends, which lost 8 bases and 1 base, there was a span of 27 bases. The CDR3 is CARESPKKTGHGNTEAFF. CDR3 nucleotide sequence: TGCGCCAGGGAAAGCCCAAAAAAAACGGGACACGGGAACACTGAAGCTTTCTTT.

The gene calls are TRBV27 and TRBJ1-2; possibly TRBD1 for D (5 bases). Germline V lookup: CDR1 MNHEY, CDR2 SMNVEV (reference sequence). This CDR3 has 14 amino acids. The V and J ends lost 6 bases and 5 bases respectively, with 16 bases between them. CDR3 sequence reads: CASRPQGDVYGYTF. The CDR3 bases are TGTGCCAGCAGGCCCCAGGGAGATGTGTATGGCTACACCTTC.

This chain joins TRBV28 and TRBJ2-7; a weak D match, TRBD1 (6 bases). V lost 6 bases to trimming and J lost 0 bases, with 15 bases between them. This CDR3 contains 15 residues. Germline values: CDR1 MDHEN, CDR2 SYDVKM. In DNA, the CDR3 is TGTGCCAGCAGCCCAACGGGACATAGCTCCTACGAGCAGTACTTC. Residues: CASSPTGHSSYEQYF.